In this sample, the clone carrying this TCR beta chain turned up a few times. Germline V gene sequence: CDR1 SEHNR, CDR2 FQNEAQ (reference sequence). V was trimmed by 3 bases and J by 5 bases, leaving 5 bases between them. There are 11 residues in the CDR3. The sample is drawn from a study of cytomegalovirus exposure and HLA in healthy donors. Both 60 Vbeta primers and 13 Jbeta primers went into the PCR. The table came from immunoSEQ multiplex PCR; TCRdb's copy has only in-frame clones and leaves some out. Among around 150,000 clones listed, 65% to 70% were seen once. Sequences were obtained from PBMCs. This TCR came from a woman aged 18 to 35 in good health and CMV-seropositive. The chain uses TRBV7-9 and TRBJ2-7; D ambiguous. CDR3 DNA: TGTGCCAGCAGCTTGTCGGACGAGCAGTACTTC. It codes for CASSLSDEQYF.